This T cell receptor beta chain derives from a study of Graves' ophthalmopathy and Graves' hyperthyroidism. Turning to the study itself: Samples of peripheral blood were obtained at initial diagnosis, prior to treatment of any kind.

In its sample, this clonotype was seen many times. Amplified TCR beta CDR3 regions were obtained using RNA transcripts as template. Second-round multiplex PCR came after first-round RT-PCR with HTBI primers. Using its own MiXCR run on the multiplex PCR reads, TCRdb lists one record per CDR3 protein. The sample records some 210,000 distinct CDR3 sequences, under 30% being singletons. The TCR comes from a man over 45 with Graves' ophthalmopathy. Material: peripheral blood.

As DNA, the CDR3 is TGTGCCAGCAGCCGCGGACTAGCGGCTATAGAGACCCAGTACTTC. Protein product: CASSRGLAAIETQYF. The rearrangement links TRBV6-5 to TRBJ2-5, with TRBD2 matching 10 bases. The junction had 8 bases not matched to a gene; V was cut back by 6 bases and J by 4 bases. This CDR3 has 15 amino acids. Germline-derived CDR1 and CDR2 are MNHEY and SVGAGI.